Described below is a single T cell receptor (beta chain) sequence and its context. The antigen is not known. These data originate in a study of cytomegalovirus exposure and HLA in healthy donors. Study-level information: Approximately 190 million T cells yielded more than 95 million unique TCR beta sequences, as an earlier analysis found.

The PCR employed 60 Vbeta primers together with 13 Jbeta primers. TCRdb's copy holds only in-frame clones and misses some; the assay was immunoSEQ multiplex PCR. This table has just over 65,000 clones, roughly 77% appearing once. Donors counted as nominally healthy when sampled, yet unrecorded immune exposures were likely. Regarding the study as a whole: The CMV antigen specificity of three CMV-associated chains was confirmed through in vitro analysis. Some V segments, TRBV6-2 and TRBV6-3 among them, were indistinguishable and were therefore excluded.

The CDR3 totals 10 residues. V lost 4 bases and J lost 14, with 10 bases in between. Germline assignment: CDR1 KGHSH and CDR2 LQKENI. This receptor was obtained from a human donor in good health. Sequencing was done on a sample of PBMCs. The J gene is TRBJ2-3, the V gene TRBV18; D is uncertain. CDR3 DNA: TGTGCCAGCTCACTTGCCACGGGGTATTTT. Protein product: CASSLATGYF.